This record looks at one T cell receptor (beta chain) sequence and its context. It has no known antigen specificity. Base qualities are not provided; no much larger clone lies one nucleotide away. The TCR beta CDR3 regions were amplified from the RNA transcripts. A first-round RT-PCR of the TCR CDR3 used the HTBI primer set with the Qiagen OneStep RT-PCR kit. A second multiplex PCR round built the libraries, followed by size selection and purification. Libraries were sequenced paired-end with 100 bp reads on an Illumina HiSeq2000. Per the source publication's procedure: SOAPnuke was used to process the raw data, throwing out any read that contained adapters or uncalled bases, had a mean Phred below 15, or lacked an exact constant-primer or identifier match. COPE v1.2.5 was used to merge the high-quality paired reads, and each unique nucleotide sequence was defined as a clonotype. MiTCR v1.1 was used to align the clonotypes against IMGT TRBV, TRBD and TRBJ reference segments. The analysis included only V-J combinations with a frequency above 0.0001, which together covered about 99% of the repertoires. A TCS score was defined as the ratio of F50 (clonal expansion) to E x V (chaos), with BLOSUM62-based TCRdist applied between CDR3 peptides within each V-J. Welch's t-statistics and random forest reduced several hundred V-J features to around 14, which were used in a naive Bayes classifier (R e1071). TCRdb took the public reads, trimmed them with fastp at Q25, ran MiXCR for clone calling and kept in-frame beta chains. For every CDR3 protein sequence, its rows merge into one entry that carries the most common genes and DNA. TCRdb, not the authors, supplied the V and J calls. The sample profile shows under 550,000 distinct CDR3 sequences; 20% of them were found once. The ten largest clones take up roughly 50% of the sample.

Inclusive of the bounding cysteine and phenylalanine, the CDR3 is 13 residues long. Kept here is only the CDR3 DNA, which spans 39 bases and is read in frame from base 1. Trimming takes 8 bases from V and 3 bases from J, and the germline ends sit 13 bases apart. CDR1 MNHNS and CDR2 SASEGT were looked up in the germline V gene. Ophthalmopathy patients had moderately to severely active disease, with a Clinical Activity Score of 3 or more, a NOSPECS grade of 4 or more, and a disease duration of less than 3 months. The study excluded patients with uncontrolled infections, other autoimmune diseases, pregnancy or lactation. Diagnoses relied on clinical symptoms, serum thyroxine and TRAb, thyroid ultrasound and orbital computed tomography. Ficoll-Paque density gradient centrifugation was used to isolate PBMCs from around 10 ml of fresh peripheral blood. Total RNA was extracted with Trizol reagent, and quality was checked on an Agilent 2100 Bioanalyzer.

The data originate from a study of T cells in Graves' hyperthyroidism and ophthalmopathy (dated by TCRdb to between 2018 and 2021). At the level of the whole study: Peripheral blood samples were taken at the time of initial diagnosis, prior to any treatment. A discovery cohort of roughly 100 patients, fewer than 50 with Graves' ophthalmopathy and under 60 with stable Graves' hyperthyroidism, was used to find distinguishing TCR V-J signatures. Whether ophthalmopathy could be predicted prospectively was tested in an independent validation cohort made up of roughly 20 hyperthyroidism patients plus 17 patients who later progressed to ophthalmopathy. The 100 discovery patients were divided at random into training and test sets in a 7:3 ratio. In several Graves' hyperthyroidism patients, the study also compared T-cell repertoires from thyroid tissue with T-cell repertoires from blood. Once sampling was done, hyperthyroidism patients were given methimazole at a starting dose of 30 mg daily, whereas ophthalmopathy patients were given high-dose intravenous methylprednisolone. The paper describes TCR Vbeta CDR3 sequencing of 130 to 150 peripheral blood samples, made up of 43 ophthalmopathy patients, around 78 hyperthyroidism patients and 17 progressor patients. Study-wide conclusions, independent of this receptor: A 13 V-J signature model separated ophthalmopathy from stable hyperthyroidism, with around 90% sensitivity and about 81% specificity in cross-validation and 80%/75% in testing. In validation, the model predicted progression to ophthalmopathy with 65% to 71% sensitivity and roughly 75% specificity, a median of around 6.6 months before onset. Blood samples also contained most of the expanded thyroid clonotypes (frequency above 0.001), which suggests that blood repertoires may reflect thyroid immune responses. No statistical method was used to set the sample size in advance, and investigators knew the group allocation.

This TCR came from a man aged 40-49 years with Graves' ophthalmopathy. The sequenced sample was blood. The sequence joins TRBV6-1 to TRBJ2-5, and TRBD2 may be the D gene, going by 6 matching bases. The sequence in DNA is TGTGCCAGCTTACGGGACTCTAAAGAGACCCAGTACTTC. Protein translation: CASLRDSKETQYF.